The 21 T cell receptor beta chains listed next were all sequenced from one sample in a study of shared clonotypes between healthy human individuals (dated by TCRdb to the early 2020s). The library was produced with the immunoSEQ multiplex PCR assay. Drawn from immuneACCESS, this table holds only the in-frame rearrangements with V and J called that TCRdb kept. Clones are partly lost; checked studies trace under half to an unresolved V gene and leave the rest unexplained. The sample table records about 640,000 clones; around 72% of these occur just once. About 1.8% of the sample goes to the ten largest clones. What was sequenced was memory CD4+ T cells sorted from blood. Reading the label with the study, this specimen's cell subset or site is: CD45RA-negative fraction. These receptors all stem from a woman aged 30 to 39 in good health.

A single count supports this clone. This chain links TRBV5-6 with TRBJ2-4; 10 nucleotides line up with TRBD1. The V segment lost 4 bases and the J segment 7 bases; nucleotides outside the gene matches: 5. CDR3 size: 14 residues. Looked up from germline, CDR1 is SGHDT and CDR2 is YYEEEE. CDR3 nucleotide sequence: TGTGCCAGCAGCGGACAGGGGGTGGGGAACATTCAGTACTTC. Protein: CASSGQGVGNIQYF.

This clone was seen a handful of times. The chain employs TRBV5-1 and TRBJ2-7; 8 nucleotides match TRBD1. Germline V gene data show CDR1 as SGHRS and CDR2 as YFSETQ. This CDR3 comprises 14 residues. The V segment lost 7 bases and the J segment 0 bases; nucleotides outside the gene matches: 6. The CDR3 reads CASPLTGVSYEQYF. The CDR3 DNA reads as TGCGCCAGCCCCCTGACAGGGGTCTCCTACGAGCAGTACTTC.

The chain is built from TRBV5-1 and TRBJ2-2, with TRBD2 matching 9 bases. Germline V gene data show CDR1 as SGHRS and CDR2 as YFSETQ. V trimming: 2 bases; J trimming: 3 bases; junction bases outside the gene matches: 5. The length of the CDR3 is 16 residues. Here the CDR3 reads CASSFLAGVDTGELFF. The CDR3, as DNA: TGCGCCAGCAGCTTCTTAGCGGGAGTCGACACCGGGGAGCTGTTTTTT.

The V and J genes are TRBV2 and TRBJ2-1; D is tentatively TRBD1 or TRBD2 (7 bases each). The V end was cut by 10 bases, the J end by 9 bases, with 19 bases between. The CDR3 loop spans 13 amino acids. Per germline, CDR1 SNHLY and CDR2 FYNNEI. DNA for the CDR3: TGTGCCACAGCGGGAACAGGGGATGGTGAGCAGTTCTTC. Amino acids: CATAGTGDGEQFF.

The V gene is TRBV2, the J gene TRBJ2-3; a weak D match, TRBD2 (7 bases). V lost 0 bases and J 4 bases, leaving 14 bases between the germline ends. CDR1 and CDR2 (germline): SNHLY, FYNNEI. This CDR3 comprises 16 residues. CDR3 residues: CASSEARGGSADTQYF. In DNA, the CDR3 is TGTGCCAGCAGTGAAGCGAGGGGGGGGAGTGCAGATACGCAGTATTTT.

The gene calls are TRBV10-3 and TRBJ2-7; D not certain. Germline lookup yields CDR1 ENHRY and CDR2 SYGVKD. Deletions cut 3 bases from V and 0 bases from J, with 9 bases between. The CDR3 spans 14 residues. The CDR3 DNA follows: TGTGCCATCAGTGACAACCTGAGCTCCTACGAGCAGTACTTC. As protein: CAISDNLSSYEQYF.

The gene calls are TRBV4-1 and TRBJ1-1; D is uncertain. Trimming left V 1 base short and J 1 base short, with 10 bases between. The CDR3 has 15 amino acids. The germline V gene has CDR1 MGHRA and CDR2 YSYEKL. The CDR3 here is CASSQGQAGNTEAFF. The CDR3 DNA is TGCGCCAGCAGCCAAGGGCAGGCGGGGAACACTGAAGCTTTCTTT.

Note on this clone: Other DNA variants within this sample encode the same CDR3. The chain employs TRBV5-4 and TRBJ1-1; D gene uncertain. Trimming shortened V by 2 bases and J by 3 bases, and 8 bases separated the two germline ends. This CDR3 has 13 residues. In germline, CDR1 is SGHNT, CDR2 YYREEE (reference sequence). The CDR3 coding sequence is TGTGCCAGCAGCTTCGGGCGGGACACTGAAGCTTTCTTT. Protein: CASSFGRDTEAFF.

This clone was seen a handful of times. This chain links TRBV9 with TRBJ1-1; D is perhaps TRBD1 (6 bases). This CDR3 spans 14 amino acids. Germline V gene data show CDR1 as SGDLS and CDR2 as YYNGEE. Trimming pared 4 bases from V and 0 bases from J, leaving 10 bases between. The CDR3 reads CASSPQGMNTEAFF. CDR3 DNA: TGTGCCAGCAGCCCGCAGGGGATGAACACTGAAGCTTTCTTT. Full variable domain (remainder filled in from reference TRBV9 and TRBJ1-1): DSGVTQTPKHLITATGQRVTLRCSPRSGDLSVYWYQQSLDQGLQFLIQYYNGEERAKGNILERFSAQQFPDLHSELNLSSLELGDSALYFCASSPQGMNTEAFFGQGTRLTVV.

V is TRBV5-8 and J is TRBJ1-1, with 7 bases that match TRBD1. Germline assignment: CDR1 SGHTS and CDR2 YDEGEE. The trim removed 2 bases at V and 1 base at J, leaving 14 bases unmatched. The CDR3 runs to 18 residues. The CDR3 DNA reads as TGTGCCAGCAGCTTTTTTCTTGGGTCAGGGGGATCGAACACTGAAGCTTTCTTT. It yields the protein CASSFFLGSGGSNTEAFF.

This clone was seen at least ten times. This rearrangement joins TRBV6-5 to TRBJ2-1, with TRBD1 matching 8 bases. The germline V gene has CDR1 MNHEY and CDR2 SVGAGI. Trimming at V came to 4 bases and at J to 8 bases, leaving 7 bases not matched to a gene. CDR3 length: 14 amino acids. The CDR3 DNA follows: TGTGCCAGCAGTTCTGTCCAGGGGGCGCATGAGCAGTTCTTC. Amino acids: CASSSVQGAHEQFF.

The CDR3 DNA is TGCGCCAGCAGCTTGGCCGGGAGTTCCGGGCAAGAGACCCAGTACTTC. Amino acid sequence: CASSLAGSSGQETQYF. The chain carries TRBV5-1 and TRBJ2-5; possible D gene TRBD2, 6 bases. Looked up from germline, CDR1 is SGHRS and CDR2 is YFSETQ. V gave up 0 bases and J gave up 2 bases, with 14 bases separating them. This CDR3 has 16 residues. The whole variable domain, filled in from reference TRBV5-1 and TRBJ2-5, reads KAGVTQTPRYLIKTRGQQVTLSCSPISGHRSVSWYQQTPGQGLQFLFEYFSETQRNKGNFPGRFSGRQFSNSRSEMNVSTLELGDSALYLCASSLAGSSGQETQYFGPGTRLLVL.

V is TRBV4-1 and J is TRBJ2-1; D tentatively reads TRBD1 or TRBD2 (5 bases each). V was clipped by 1 base and J by 7 bases, with 8 bases between them. CDR3 length equals 13 residues. Per the germline V gene, CDR1 is MGHRA and CDR2 is YSYEKL. CDR3: CASSQVGGNEQFF. CDR3 coding DNA: TGCGCCAGCAGCCAAGTTGGGGGAAATGAGCAGTTCTTC.

The J gene is TRBJ2-3, the V gene TRBV11-2; D possibly uses TRBD1 or TRBD2 (6 bases each). Germline CDR1 reads SGHAT; CDR2 reads FQNNGV. V lost 1 base and J 8 bases, leaving 16 bases between the germline ends. This CDR3 is built from 15 residues. Written as DNA, the CDR3 is TGTGCCAGCAGCTTAGCGATAGGAGGGGGAGTTACGCAGTATTTT. It encodes CASSLAIGGGVTQYF.

V is TRBV7-3 and J is TRBJ1-1; D call uncertain. The germline V and J ends were trimmed by 5 bases and 1 base, with 11 bases remaining between them. Germline V gene sequence: CDR1 SGHTA, CDR2 FQGTGA. The CDR3 covers 14 residues. The CDR3, as DNA: TGTGCCAGCAGCGCAAAGGGAGGGAACACTGAAGCTTTCTTT. Its protein product is CASSAKGGNTEAFF.

The chain uses TRBV5-1 and TRBJ2-1, with 10 bases aligning to TRBD2. Germline trimming cut 0 bases from V and 6 bases from J; bases unmatched to any gene: 3. Per germline, CDR1 SGHRS and CDR2 YFSETQ. This CDR3 spans 15 amino acids. This CDR3 is CASSLVASGSNEQFF. Written as DNA, the CDR3 is TGCGCCAGCAGCTTGGTGGCTAGCGGGAGCAATGAGCAGTTCTTC.

The rearrangement uses TRBV6-5 and TRBJ2-4, with 8 bases that match TRBD1. This CDR3 spans 14 amino acids. V lost 6 bases, J lost 8 bases, and 9 bases stayed unmatched. Germline loops: CDR1 MNHEY, CDR2 SVGAGI. The CDR3: CASSYRQGSDIQYF. In DNA form, the CDR3 reads TGTGCCAGCAGCTACAGACAGGGGAGCGACATTCAGTACTTC.

The chain links TRBV30 to TRBJ2-7; D is possibly TRBD1 (5 bases). From germline, CDR1 is GTSNPN and CDR2 SVGIG (reference sequence). The CDR3 is 11 amino acids. With 2 bases removed from V and 12 bases from J, the gap between germline ends came to 14 bases. The CDR3 is CAWSPMAGPYF. The CDR3 bases are TGTGCCTGGAGTCCCATGGCAGGGCCGTACTTC. Full variable domain (rest looked up from reference TRBV30 and TRBJ2-7): SQTIHQWPATLVQPVGSPLSLECTVEGTSNPNLYWYRQAAGRGLQLLFYSVGIGQISSEVPQNLSASRPQDRQFILSSKKLLLSDSGFYLCAWSPMAGPYFGPGTRLTVT.

This chain connects TRBV28 to TRBJ2-7; TRBD2 aligns across 14 bases. Losses at the gene ends were 6 bases for V and 5 bases for J; bases not matched to a gene: 9. Germline values: CDR1 MDHEN, CDR2 SYDVKM. CDR3 length equals 16 residues. DNA for the CDR3: TGTGCCAGCAGAAGGCCGGGACTAGCGGGAGATCACGAGCAGTACTTC. Translated: CASRRPGLAGDHEQYF.

The chain is built from TRBV5-1 and TRBJ1-4; no definite D call. Germline CDR1 reads SGHRS; CDR2 reads YFSETQ. The CDR3 sequence is 15 residues long. With 5 bases removed from V and 3 bases from J, the gap between germline ends came to 14 bases. CDR3 DNA sequence: TGCGCCAGCAGTCTAGCCGGGTTTGCTAATGAAAAACTGTTTTTT. Its protein is CASSLAGFANEKLFF.

This rearrangement joins TRBV7-2 to TRBJ2-7; D uncertain. CDR1 and CDR2 from the germline V gene are SGHTA and FQGNSA. Trimming removed 9 bases at V and 6 bases at J, with 6 bases between. The CDR3 is made up of 9 amino acids. CDR3 DNA sequence: TGTGCCAGACCCCCCGAGCAGTACTTC. This gives the protein CARPPEQYF. The complete variable domain, with remaining parts taken from reference TRBV7-2 and TRBJ2-7, reads GAGVSQSPSNKVTEKGKDVELRCDPISGHTALYWYRQSLGQGLEFLIYFQGNSAPDKSGLPSDRFSAERTGGSVSTLTIQRTQQEDSAVYLCARPPEQYFGPGTRLTVT.